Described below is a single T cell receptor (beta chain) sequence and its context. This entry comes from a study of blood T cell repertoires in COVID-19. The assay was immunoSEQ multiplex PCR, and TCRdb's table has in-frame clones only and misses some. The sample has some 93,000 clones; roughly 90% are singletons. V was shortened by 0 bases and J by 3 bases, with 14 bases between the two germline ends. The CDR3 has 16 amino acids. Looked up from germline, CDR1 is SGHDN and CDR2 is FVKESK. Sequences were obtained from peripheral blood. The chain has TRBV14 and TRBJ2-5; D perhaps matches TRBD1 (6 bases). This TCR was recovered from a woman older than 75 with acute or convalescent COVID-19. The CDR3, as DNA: TGTGCCAGCAGCCAAGAGGGGACAAGGATAAAAGAGACCCAGTACTTC. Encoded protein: CASSQEGTRIKETQYF.